This T cell receptor (beta chain) was identified during a study of T cell changes during pregnancy in multiple sclerosis. Data came from immunoSEQ multiplex PCR; TCRdb stores just in-frame clones and leaves some out. Of about 98,000 clones detected, roughly nine tenths appear once; the ten largest clones hold approximately 2%. The length of the CDR3 is 17 residues. Germline loops: CDR1 SGHRS, CDR2 YFSETQ. The J segment lost 4 bases and the V segment lost 7 bases, leaving 11 bases of the junction unmatched. The V and J genes are TRBV5-1 and TRBJ2-3; 14 bases are a match to TRBD2. Sample: peripheral blood, taken after pregnancy. The clonotype originates from a female donor in good health, enrolled as a control in a pregnancy study. The CDR3 DNA reads as TGCGCCAGCTGGGGAGGTACGGGACTAGCGGGAGCAGATACGCAGTATTTT. Encoded protein: CASWGGTGLAGADTQYF.